This TCR beta chain was recorded in a study of blood T cells in healthy people across ages. Combining a sample-barcoded 5' primer with a J-beta primer mix, a second PCR ran for roughly 7 to 12 cycles. Each of the samples gave a minimum of 2.5 million paired-end reads that contained CDR3. MiXCR, applied by TCRdb to the 5' RACE reads, yields one record per CDR3 protein. Here the sample spans fewer than 900,000 distinct CDR3 sequences, approximately 49% being singletons. Study-wide points: With unsorted PBMCs, a conclusive comparison of naive versus antigen-experienced cells was not possible. Both higher diversity and more naive CD4+ cells marked long-lived donors when set against aged donors.

The authors drew about 9.9 milliliters of peripheral blood from each donor. This clonotype has just a few counts. The antigen is not known. The receptor was isolated from a woman aged 55-75 years in good health. Sequencing was carried out using blood.

The CDR3 is CASSQDWGDLETQYF. The CDR3 nucleotides read TGCGCCAGCAGCCAAGATTGGGGAGACCTGGAGACCCAGTACTTC. The rearrangement links TRBV4-3 to TRBJ2-5, with D tentatively TRBD2 (5 bases). The CDR3 runs to 15 residues. Germline V CDR1 and CDR2: LGHNA, YSLEER. V was pared by 0 bases and J by 5 bases, with 13 bases between.